The 23 T cell receptor beta chains below were found in one sample sequenced in a study of breast tumors, draining lymph nodes, adjacent tissues. TCRdb reprocessed the multiplex PCR reads with MiXCR, giving one entry per CDR3 protein. The profile shows about 15,000 distinct CDR3 sequences, 45% of them singletons. Sample: tumor-adjacent breast tissue. The receptors here all came from a female donor with breast cancer. Some clones in this sample may be carry-over from other donors' samples.

Regarding this clonotype: The CDR3 carries no conserved terminal phenylalanine or tryptophan, so it likely arises from a read error. The DNA is omitted, as the CDR3 cannot be located on it reliably, and the CDR3 follows TCRdb's listing. This chain connects TRBV11-2 to TRBJ2-3; the table's D gene call, TRBD1, was not cross checked with the DNA. The germline CDR1 and CDR2 sequences are SGHAT and FQNNGV. The CDR3 length equals 17 residues, ends included. This CDR3 is CASSPGGETPYILEREV.

This clonotype has at least ten counts. The junction differs from germline at one of its ends, possibly a read error. CDR3 in DNA: TGTGCCACCAGTGAGCGTCAGGGGGCGCGGAACGAGCAGTACTTC. Its protein is CATSERQGARNEQYF. The chain couples TRBV10-3 to TRBJ2-7; 8 bases are shared with TRBD1. The CDR3 totals 15 residues. Looked up from germline, CDR1 is ENHRY and CDR2 is SYGVKD.

The CDR3 reads CASKPSTDTQYF. CDR3 DNA: TGTGCCAGCAAGCCTAGCACAGATACGCAGTATTTT. This sequence joins TRBV6-5 and TRBJ2-3, with D uncertain. Per germline, CDR1 MNHEY and CDR2 SVGAGI. The CDR3 contains 12 residues. Trimming cost V 7 bases and J 0 bases, with 5 bases left between them.

Of note for this clonotype: The junction departs from the called germline gene at one end, perhaps through a read error. The chain links TRBV3-1 to TRBJ1-2; TRBD1 agrees at 9 bases. Per the germline V gene, CDR1 is LGHDT and CDR2 is YNNKEL (reference sequence). CDR3 length: 14 residues. The CDR3 spells CASSQENRGHGCTF. In DNA form, the CDR3 reads TGCGCCAGCAGCCAAGAGAACAGGGGGCATGGCTGCACCTTC.

This clonotype appeared many times. The chain is built from TRBV27 and TRBJ2-5; 7 bases fit TRBD1. V dropped 5 bases and J dropped 4; count of bases not matched to a gene: 7. CDR1 and CDR2 (germline): MNHEY, SMNVEV (reference sequence). The CDR3 runs 14 residues. The CDR3 here is CASSPRQGRETQYF. The DNA of the CDR3 is TGTGCCAGCAGTCCGAGACAGGGCCGAGAGACCCAGTACTTC.

This clonotype ranks as medium-sized. J is TRBJ2-7 and V is TRBV7-8; 9 positions match TRBD1. The J segment lost 4 bases and the V segment lost 5 bases, leaving 9 bases of the junction unmatched. The CDR3 is 15 amino acids. CDR1 is SGHVS and CDR2 is FQNEAQ in the germline V gene. The CDR3 nucleotides are TGTGCCAGCAGCCTAGGACAGGGGAACGTGTACGAGCAGTACTTC. This sequence encodes CASSLGQGNVYEQYF.

This rearrangement joins TRBV5-1 to TRBJ1-6, with D perhaps matching TRBD1 (5 bases). Germline loops: CDR1 SGHRS, CDR2 YFSETQ. V was shortened by 4 bases and J by 8 bases, with 16 bases between the two germline ends. The CDR3 covers 15 residues. The CDR3 coding sequence is TGCGCCAGCAGCCTCTCGGGGGGACCATATTCACCCCTCCACTTT. Encoded protein: CASSLSGGPYSPLHF.

This clonotype is classed as medium-sized (0.01 to 0.1%). The genes are TRBV20-1 and TRBJ1-5; tentatively, D is TRBD1 (5 bases). V lost 6 bases, J lost 2 bases, and 14 bases lay in between. This CDR3 comprises 14 residues. Germline CDR1 DFQATT, CDR2 SNEGSKA (reference sequence). CDR3 nucleotide sequence: TGCAGTGCCCGATCGGGGGGAGGCAATCAGCCCCAGCATTTT. Encoded protein: CSARSGGGNQPQHF.

As concerns this clonotype: A read error may account for a junction end that differs from germline. V is TRBV7-9 and J is TRBJ1-2; 10 bases match TRBD1. Germline CDR1 is SEHNR and CDR2 is FQNEAQ (reference sequence). This CDR3 is 15 amino acids long. The CDR3 reads CASSPGQGFNYGYPF. The CDR3 DNA follows: TGTGCCAGCAGCCCGGGACAGGGGTTTAACTATGGCTACCCCTTC.

This clonotype is medium-sized. This chain uses TRBV9 with TRBJ1-4; possibly TRBD1 for D (5 bases). Germline V gene sequence: CDR1 SGDLS, CDR2 YYNGEE. This CDR3 comprises 15 residues. V lost 4 bases to trimming and J lost 12 bases, with 22 bases between them. The DNA of the CDR3 is TGTGCCAGCAGCCCTTACGGACAATTGAATGATCAACTGTTTTTT. Translation gives CASSPYGQLNDQLFF.

J is TRBJ2-5 and V is TRBV29-1; perhaps TRBD2 as D (5 bases). CDR1 is SQVTM and CDR2 is ANQGSEA in the germline V gene. This CDR3 spans 13 amino acids. Between the trimmed V and J ends, which lost 4 bases and 4 bases, there was a span of 13 bases. DNA for the CDR3: TGCAGCGTTGGCCCTACTAGTGGAGAGACCCAGTACTTC. This encodes CSVGPTSGETQYF.

This clonotype was detected ten times or more. This chain uses TRBV11-2 with TRBJ2-5; no clear D gene. V was trimmed by 4 bases and J by 9 bases, leaving 12 bases between them. The CDR3 contains 12 residues. CDR1 is SGHAT and CDR2 is FQNNGV in the germline V gene. The CDR3: CASSSGTTPQYF. The CDR3 DNA reads TGTGCCAGCAGCTCGGGCACGACGCCCCAGTACTTC.

This clonotype showed up many times. The chain recombines TRBV12-5 with TRBJ2-2; possible D gene TRBD1, 5 bases. In germline, CDR1 is LGHNT, CDR2 FRNRAP. Trimming shortened V by 0 bases and J by 3 bases, and 8 bases separated the two germline ends. This CDR3 is built from 15 residues. The CDR3 DNA reads as TGTGCTAGTGGTTTGGTACAAGGGGACACCGGGGAGCTGTTTTTT. It yields the protein CASGLVQGDTGELFF.

This clonotype was seen ten or more times. Since a much larger clone is just one base distant, this may be a read error. The chain has TRBV2 and TRBJ2-7, with unresolved D. The germline gives CDR1 SNHLY, CDR2 FYNNEI. V lost 6 bases, J lost 3 bases, and 12 bases lay in between. The CDR3 spans 13 residues. The CDR3 sequence: CASSESFRYEQYF. Written as DNA, the CDR3 is TGTGCCAGCAGCGAGTCATTCCGCTACGAGCAGTACTTC.

There are many counts of this clonotype. A much bigger clone sits one base away, suggesting this may be a read error. This rearrangement joins TRBV20-1 to TRBJ2-7; D is possibly TRBD1 (5 bases). This CDR3 region has 14 residues. Germline V CDR1 and CDR2: DFQATT, SNEGSKA (reference sequence). The CDR3 bases are TGCAGTGCTAGTCCCAGGGCTGACTCCTCCGAGCAGTACTTC. Its protein product is CSASPRADSSEQYF.

For this clonotype: One end of the junction fails to match germline, which may point to a read error. The chain joins TRBV7-7 to TRBJ2-7; D is possibly TRBD1 (6 bases). Germline V gene lookup returns CDR1 SSHAT and CDR2 FNYEAQ (reference sequence). CDR3 size: 15 residues. The CDR3 spells CASSLYNTGFYEQYF. CDR3 sequence (DNA): TGTGCTAGCAGCTTATATAATACAGGGTTTTACGAGCAGTACTTC.

This clonotype is medium-sized within its sample. The junction does not match germline at one end; this may be a read error. This sequence joins TRBV7-7 and TRBJ1-4; 7 nucleotides line up with TRBD1. CDR1 and CDR2 (germline): SSHAT, FNYEAQ (reference sequence). The CDR3 has 15 residues. In nucleotides, the CDR3 is TGTGCTAGCAGCAGAGGACAGGCAACTAATGAAAAACTGTTTTTT. It yields the protein CASSRGQATNEKLFF.

This chain connects TRBV6-5 to TRBJ2-3; 12 bases are a match to TRBD2. The CDR3 has 15 amino acids. The ends lost 9 bases at V and 4 bases at J; junction bases unmatched: 8. Per germline, CDR1 MNHEY and CDR2 SVGAGI. This CDR3 reads CARRPSGRVADTQYF. The CDR3 coding sequence is TGTGCCAGACGGCCTAGCGGGAGGGTTGCAGATACGCAGTATTTT.

In its sample, this clonotype ranks as medium-sized. The V call is TRBV4-3, the J call TRBJ1-3; no clear D gene. The CDR3 covers 12 residues. The ends were cut back, 4 bases at V and 4 bases at J, with 5 bases in the middle. Germline CDR1 is LGHNA and CDR2 is YSLEER. CDR3 protein: CASSLGGNTIYF. For the CDR3, the DNA is TGCGCCAGCAGCCTGGGAGGAAACACCATATATTTT.

This clonotype counts as medium-sized. CDR3 protein: CSVYGTRDTQYF. Here the CDR3 DNA reads TGCAGCGTATACGGGACCAGAGATACGCAGTATTTT. This chain joins TRBV29-1 and TRBJ2-3, with D perhaps being TRBD1 or TRBD2 (5 bases each). Trimming stripped 6 bases from V and 5 bases from J, with 12 bases between. Germline CDR1 and CDR2: SQVTM and ANQGSEA. There are 12 residues in the CDR3.

The chain has TRBV12-5 and TRBJ1-2, with D possibly matching TRBD1 (5 bases). The CDR3 extends over 15 amino acids. Per the germline V gene, CDR1 is LGHNT and CDR2 is FRNRAP. Trimming took 1 base from V and 5 from J, leaving 14 bases between them. This chain's CDR3 is CASGLAGVRRYGYTF. The CDR3 nucleotides read TGTGCTAGTGGTTTGGCGGGGGTGCGCCGGTATGGCTACACCTTC.

This clonotype was seen at least ten times. V is TRBV19 and J is TRBJ1-1; no firm D call. Trimming removed 4 bases from V and 6 bases from J, with 12 bases in between. The CDR3 runs to 13 residues. Germline V gives CDR1 LNHDA, CDR2 SQIVND (reference sequence). CDR3: CASSTGFSPEAFF. The CDR3 nucleotides are TGTGCCAGTAGTACTGGTTTCTCCCCTGAAGCTTTCTTT. The whole variable domain, filled in from reference TRBV19 and TRBJ1-1, reads DGGITQSPKYLFRKEGQNVTLSCEQNLNHDAMYWYRQDPGQGLRLIYYSQIVNDFQKGDIAEGYSVSREKKESFPLTVTSAQKNPTAFYLCASSTGFSPEAFFGQGTRLTVV.

This clonotype was counted at least ten times. The V call is TRBV7-9, the J call TRBJ1-1; D may be TRBD1 (6 bases). The CDR3 has 14 residues. Germline V gene sequence: CDR1 SEHNR, CDR2 FQNEAQ (reference sequence). Trimming took off 5 bases at V and 5 bases at J, with 15 bases between the two ends. The CDR3, as DNA: TGTGCCAGCAGCCGCCCAGGGGCGGGGACTGAAGCTTTCTTT. Its protein is CASSRPGAGTEAFF. The full variable domain, its missing parts supplied by reference TRBV7-9 and TRBJ1-1, is DTGVSQNPRHKITKRGQNVTFRCDPISEHNRLYWYRQTLGQGPEFLTYFQNEAQLEKSRLLSDRFSAERPKGSFSTLEIQRTEQGDSAMYLCASSRPGAGTEAFFGQGTRLTVV.